The rows below give T cell receptor beta chains drawn from one sample of a study of cytomegalovirus exposure and HLA in healthy donors. Measured with immunoSEQ multiplex PCR; TCRdb has only the in-frame clones, and not every one. This sample has roughly 310,000 clones; approximately 85% occur once, and the top ten carry 0.9% to 1%. The sample comprised PBMCs. The receptors stem from a man between 25 and 39 years old in good health and CMV-seronegative. CDR3s include the opening cysteine and the closing phenylalanine or tryptophan. Fields, in order: J gene, D gene, V gene, clone size, CDR3 protein, CDR3 DNA. D genes are given only for firm matches. Clone sizes are given selectively: once, few, many, or a class where the clone is expanded.

TRBJ2-3 TRBD1 TRBV14 NA CASSTGQVGTDTQYF TGTGCCAGCAGCACGGGACAGGTGGGAACAGATACGCAGTATTTT
TRBJ1-1 NA TRBV11-2 NA CASRLAAGITEAFF TGTGCCAGCAGGCTGGCGGCAGGGATCACTGAAGCTTTCTTT
TRBJ1-5 TRBD1 TRBV29-1 NA CSAKIGTASNQPQHF TGCAGCGCCAAAATAGGGACAGCGAGCAATCAGCCCCAGCATTTT
TRBJ2-1 NA TRBV6-5 once CASSYLSSSYNEQFF TGTGCCAGCAGTTACTTGTCGAGCTCCTACAATGAGCAGTTCTTC
TRBJ2-2 TRBD1 TRBV4-1 few CASSTPGQTNTGELFF TGCGCCAGCAGTACCCCGGGACAGACAAACACCGGGGAGCTGTTTTTT
TRBJ2-5 TRBD2 TRBV9 NA CASSVAGGTQYF TGTGCCAGCAGCGTAGCGGGGGGAACCCAGTACTTC
TRBJ2-1 NA TRBV6-4 NA CASSDLSGAANEQFF TGTGCCAGCAGTGACTTGTCAGGGGCTGCCAATGAGCAGTTCTTC
TRBJ2-7 NA TRBV10-2 few CASGIQGFYEQYF TGCGCCAGCGGGATACAGGGCTTCTACGAGCAGTACTTC
TRBJ2-3 TRBD1 TRBV13 NA CASSLGTGITDTQYF TGTGCCAGCAGCTTAGGGACAGGGATCACAGATACGCAGTATTTT
TRBJ2-2 NA TRBV11-2 NA CASSLQGTGELFF TGTGCCAGCAGCTTACAGGGAACCGGGGAGCTGTTTTTT
TRBJ2-7 NA TRBV4-1 NA CASSQVAGTYIYEQYF TGCGCCAGCAGCCAAGTGGCCGGGACATATATCTACGAGCAGTACTTC
TRBJ2-7 NA TRBV2 few CASSIRSYEQYF TGTGCCAGCAGTATCCGGTCCTACGAGCAGTACTTC
TRBJ2-2 NA TRBV7-2 NA CASSPLVPTGELFF TGTGCCAGCAGCCCGTTAGTTCCCACCGGGGAGCTGTTTTTT
TRBJ2-3 TRBD2 TRBV10-1 NA CASSERRGARDTQYF TGCGCCAGCAGTGAGCGGCGGGGGGCTAGAGATACGCAGTATTTT
TRBJ2-2 TRBD1 TRBV19 NA CASFPDTGGIGELFF TGTGCCAGTTTTCCTGACACAGGGGGCATCGGGGAGCTGTTTTTT
TRBJ1-1 TRBD1 TRBV19 once CASSHRGSTEAFF TGTGCCAGTAGTCACAGGGGTTCCACTGAAGCTTTCTTT
TRBJ1-1 NA TRBV5-1 NA CASSSGVNTEAFF TGCGCCAGCAGCTCGGGGGTTAACACTGAAGCTTTCTTT
TRBJ1-2 NA TRBV7-9 NA CASSLRGLDGYTF TGTGCCAGCAGCTTAAGAGGGTTGGATGGCTACACCTTC
TRBJ2-1 NA TRBV29-1 NA CSVEVVGGVYNEQFF TGCAGCGTTGAAGTAGTTGGGGGCGTCTACAATGAGCAGTTCTTC
TRBJ2-3 NA TRBV7-9 NA CASSLMDRFQSDTQYF TGTGCCAGCAGCTTAATGGACAGATTCCAGTCAGATACGCAGTATTTT
TRBJ1-2 TRBD1 TRBV5-1 NA CASSLVVTGGSGSYGYTF TGCGCCAGCAGCTTGGTGGTGACAGGGGGGTCCGGTAGCTATGGCTACACCTTC
TRBJ1-4 NA TRBV2 NA CASSERTADTEKLFF TGTGCCAGCAGTGAAAGGACAGCTGATACTGAAAAACTGTTTTTT
TRBJ2-3 TRBD2 TRBV4-3 NA CASRHRAGGRSDTQYF TGCGCCAGCAGGCACAGGGCGGGGGGGCGATCAGATACGCAGTATTTT